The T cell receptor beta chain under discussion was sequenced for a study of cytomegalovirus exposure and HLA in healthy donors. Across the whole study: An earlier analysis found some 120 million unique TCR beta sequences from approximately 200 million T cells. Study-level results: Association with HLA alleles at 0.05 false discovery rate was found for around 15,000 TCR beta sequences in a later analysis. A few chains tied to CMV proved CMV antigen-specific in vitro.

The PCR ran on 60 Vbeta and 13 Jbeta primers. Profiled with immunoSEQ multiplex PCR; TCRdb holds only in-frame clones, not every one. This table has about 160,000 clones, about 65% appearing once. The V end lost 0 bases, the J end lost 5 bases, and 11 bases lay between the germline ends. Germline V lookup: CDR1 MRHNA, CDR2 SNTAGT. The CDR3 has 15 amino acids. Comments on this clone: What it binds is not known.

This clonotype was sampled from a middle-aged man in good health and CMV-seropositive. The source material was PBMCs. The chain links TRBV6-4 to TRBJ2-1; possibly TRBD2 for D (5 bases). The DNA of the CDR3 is TGTGCCAGCAGTGACTCGGGTAGCGCGAACAATGAGCAGTTCTTC. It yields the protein CASSDSGSANNEQFF.